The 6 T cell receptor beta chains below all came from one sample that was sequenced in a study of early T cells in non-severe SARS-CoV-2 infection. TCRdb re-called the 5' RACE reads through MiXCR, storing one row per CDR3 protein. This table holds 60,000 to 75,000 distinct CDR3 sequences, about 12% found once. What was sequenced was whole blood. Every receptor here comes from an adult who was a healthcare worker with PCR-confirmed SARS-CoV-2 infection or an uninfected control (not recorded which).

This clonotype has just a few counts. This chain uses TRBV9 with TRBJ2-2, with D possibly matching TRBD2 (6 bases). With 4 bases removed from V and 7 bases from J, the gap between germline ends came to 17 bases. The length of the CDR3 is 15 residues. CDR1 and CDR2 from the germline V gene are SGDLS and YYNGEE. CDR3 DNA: TGTGCCAGCAGCTCCGGACTACCGCGGGGCGGGGAGCTGTTTTTT. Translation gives CASSSGLPRGGELFF.

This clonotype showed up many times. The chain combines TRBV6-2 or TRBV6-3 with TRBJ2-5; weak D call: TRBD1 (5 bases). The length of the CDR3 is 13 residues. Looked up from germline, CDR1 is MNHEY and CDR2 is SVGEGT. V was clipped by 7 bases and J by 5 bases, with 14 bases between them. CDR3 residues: CASTEDNYETQYF. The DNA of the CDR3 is TGTGCCAGCACCGAGGACAACTACGAGACCCAGTACTTC.

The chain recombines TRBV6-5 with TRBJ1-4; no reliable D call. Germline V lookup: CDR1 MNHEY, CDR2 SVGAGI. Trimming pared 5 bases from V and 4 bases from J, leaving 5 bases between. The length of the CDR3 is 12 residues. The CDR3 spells CASSPHNEKLFF. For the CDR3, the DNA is TGTGCCAGCAGTCCCCATAATGAAAAACTGTTTTTT.

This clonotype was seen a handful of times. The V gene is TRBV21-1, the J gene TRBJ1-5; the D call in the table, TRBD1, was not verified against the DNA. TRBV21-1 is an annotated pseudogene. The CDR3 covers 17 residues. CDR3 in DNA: TGTGCCAGCAGCAAACCATCGGACAGGGTAGGAAATCAGCCCCAGCATTTT. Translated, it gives CASSKPSDRVGNQPQHF.

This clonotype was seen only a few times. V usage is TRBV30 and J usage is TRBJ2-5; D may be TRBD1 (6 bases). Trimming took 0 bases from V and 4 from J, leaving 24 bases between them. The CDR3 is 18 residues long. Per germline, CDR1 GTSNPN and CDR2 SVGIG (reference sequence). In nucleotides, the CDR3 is TGTGCCTGGAGTGTTCAGGACCCGAGGGCAGGGGATTTAGAGACCCAGTACTTC. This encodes CAWSVQDPRAGDLETQYF. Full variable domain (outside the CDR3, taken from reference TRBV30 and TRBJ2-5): SQTIHQWPATLVQPVGSPLSLECTVEGTSNPNLYWYRQAAGRGLQLLFYSVGIGQISSEVPQNLSASRPQDRQFILSSKKLLLSDSGFYLCAWSVQDPRAGDLETQYFGPGTRLLVL.

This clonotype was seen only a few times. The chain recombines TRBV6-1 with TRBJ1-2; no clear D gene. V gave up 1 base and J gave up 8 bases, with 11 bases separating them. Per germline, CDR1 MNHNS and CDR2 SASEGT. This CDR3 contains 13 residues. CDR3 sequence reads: CASSEVVGSGYTF. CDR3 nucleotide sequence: TGTGCCAGCAGTGAAGTGGTAGGAAGCGGCTACACCTTC.